This TCR beta chain was sequenced for a study of T cells expressing NK-cell markers. Study in general: Investigators obtained TCR beta repertoires from sorted CD3+CD56+NKG2C+, CD3+CD56+NKG2C- and CD3+CD56-NKG2C+ T cells. One of the eight sequenced donors was seronegative, whereas the other seven were HCMV-seropositive. Broader study findings: Also leading the CD3+CD56-NKG2C+ fraction in a handful of donors were these clonotypes.

What made the TCR beta cDNA was 5'RACE template switching with UMIs. One entry per CDR3 protein, without DNA, is what TCRdb gives after re-calling the 5' RACE reads. The sample has 350,000 to 450,000 distinct CDR3 sequences; the top ten hold 4% to 6.5%. For this clonotype: Its specificity is unknown.

In germline, CDR1 is SGHKS, CDR2 YYEKEE (reference sequence). The CDR3 is 18 amino acids. The sequence was obtained from a man aged 18 to 70 in good health. The chain uses TRBV5-5 and TRBJ2-1; TCRdb's assignment of TRBD1 cannot be checked, as there is no DNA. Sequenced: blood T cells: a sorted CD56 or NKG2C T cell subset, CD4+ or CD8+ T cells, or bulk PBMC T cells (not recorded which). The CDR3 here is CASSLALPEGGPYGEQFF.